This T cell receptor (beta chain) is drawn from a study of T-cell reconstitution after alpha-beta-depleted transplantation in children (dated by TCRdb to the mid-2010s). With respect to the entire study: T-cell immune reconstitution after TCRalphabeta/CD19-depleted allogeneic hematopoietic cell transplantation in children was quantitatively tracked in the study by means of TCR repertoire profiling. What the work shows at the level of the full study, not this receptor alone: In some patients, the high TCRbeta diversity seen at day 60 was put down to recipient T cells and intrathymic progenitors that had survived conditioning. The apparently early alphabetaT-cell count recovery about two months after transplant was reportedly dependent on only several hundred rapidly expanded clones derived from non-depleted graft cells. Over the following months the frequencies of hyperexpanded clones went down, and after one year T-cell counts and TCRbeta diversity were mostly credited to newly produced T cells.

Notes on this clonotype: There is no known antigen for this receptor. No base qualities exist here, and no much larger clone lies one base off it.

Via the germline V gene, CDR1 is MGHRA and CDR2 YSYEKL. CDR3 length: 16 amino acids, cysteine to phenylalanine. Just CDR3 DNA is preserved here, 48 bases in frame from base 1. The V and J ends are trimmed by 3 bases and 0 bases, leaving 14 bases between them. Taken with the paper, the label for treatment or condition translates to: allogeneic hematopoietic cell transplantation with graft depleted of TCRalphabeta T cells and CD19 B cells. The children who served as transplant recipients had been given grafts of TCRalphabeta/CD19-depleted allogeneic hematopoietic cells. Receptor libraries were prepared by PCR. Instrument used: Illumina HiSeq 2500. Molecular barcoding was employed in the preparation of TCR libraries, with unique molecular identifiers being used to normalize TCRbeta repertoire quantification. TCRdb handled the public reads itself, with Q25 trimming in fastp and clone calling in MiXCR, and kept productive beta chains. Here each entry gathers all rows of one CDR3 protein and keeps the most common genes and DNA. Within this sample are some 830,000 distinct CDR3 sequences, with roughly 15% of them counted one time only. The ten largest clones represent roughly 4.8% of the sample.

The rearrangement combines TRBV4-1 with TRBJ1-2; the D gene identity is not certain. The specimen was PBMCs, mostly from graft donor cells, collected 360 days after TCRalphabeta/CD19-depleted stem cell transplant. The receptor comes from a male patient younger than 18 who had a stem cell transplant for acute lymphoblastic leukemia, so the T cells may come from the graft donor. In nucleotides, the sequence is TGCGCCAGCAGCCATATGTCACGGACGACTAACTATGGCTACACCTTC. The encoded protein is CASSHMSRTTNYGYTF.